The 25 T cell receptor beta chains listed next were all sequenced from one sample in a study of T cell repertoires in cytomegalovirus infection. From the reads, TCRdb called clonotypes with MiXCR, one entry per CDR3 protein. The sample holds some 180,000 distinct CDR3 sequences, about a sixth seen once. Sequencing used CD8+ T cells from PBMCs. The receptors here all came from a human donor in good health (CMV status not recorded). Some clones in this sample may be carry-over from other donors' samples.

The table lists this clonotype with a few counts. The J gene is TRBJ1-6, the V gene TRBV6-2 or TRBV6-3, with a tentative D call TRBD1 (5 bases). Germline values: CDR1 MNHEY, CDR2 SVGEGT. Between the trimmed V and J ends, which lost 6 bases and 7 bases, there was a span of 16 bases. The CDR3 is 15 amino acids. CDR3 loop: CASRPDTATNSPLHF. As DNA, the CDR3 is TGTGCCAGCAGACCGGACACGGCAACCAATTCACCCCTCCACTTT.

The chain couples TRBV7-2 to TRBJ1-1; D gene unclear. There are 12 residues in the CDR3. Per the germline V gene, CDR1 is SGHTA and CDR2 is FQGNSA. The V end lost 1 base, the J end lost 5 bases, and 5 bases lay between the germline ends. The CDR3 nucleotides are TGTGCCAGCAGCTTAGTGATAACTGAAGCTTTCTTT. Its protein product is CASSLVITEAFF.

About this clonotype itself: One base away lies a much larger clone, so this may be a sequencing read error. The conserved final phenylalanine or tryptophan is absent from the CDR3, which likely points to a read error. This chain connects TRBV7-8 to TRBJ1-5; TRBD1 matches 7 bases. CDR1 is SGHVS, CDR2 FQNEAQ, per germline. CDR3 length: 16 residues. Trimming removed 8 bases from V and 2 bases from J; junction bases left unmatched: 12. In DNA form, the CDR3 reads TGTGCCAGCCCCTGGGGGGGAGGGGGCGGCAATCAGCCCCAGCATTTA. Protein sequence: CASPWGGGGGNQPQHL.

CDR3 amino acids: CASSSRDGGRRYYGYTF. The CDR3 coding sequence is TGTGCCAGCAGCTCCCGGGACGGAGGCCGTCGCTACTATGGCTACACCTTC. The genes are TRBV7-8 and TRBJ1-2; a possible D gene is TRBD1 (5 bases). V was shortened by 4 bases and J by 3 bases, with 21 bases between the two germline ends. This CDR3 has 17 amino acids. Germline V gives CDR1 SGHVS, CDR2 FQNEAQ.

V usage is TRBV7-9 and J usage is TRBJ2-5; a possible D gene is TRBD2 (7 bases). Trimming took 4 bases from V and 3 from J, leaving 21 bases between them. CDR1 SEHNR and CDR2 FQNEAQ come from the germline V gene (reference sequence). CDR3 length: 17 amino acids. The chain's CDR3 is CASSSREGGPSEETQYF. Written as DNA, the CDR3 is TGTGCCAGCAGCTCGAGGGAGGGGGGGCCATCAGAAGAGACCCAGTACTTC.

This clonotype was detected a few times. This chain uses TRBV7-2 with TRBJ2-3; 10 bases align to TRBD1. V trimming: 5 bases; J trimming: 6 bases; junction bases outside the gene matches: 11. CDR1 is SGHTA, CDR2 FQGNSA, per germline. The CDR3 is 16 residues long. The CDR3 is CASSPHGQGGGDTQYF. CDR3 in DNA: TGTGCCAGCAGCCCCCACGGACAGGGGGGTGGTGATACGCAGTATTTT.

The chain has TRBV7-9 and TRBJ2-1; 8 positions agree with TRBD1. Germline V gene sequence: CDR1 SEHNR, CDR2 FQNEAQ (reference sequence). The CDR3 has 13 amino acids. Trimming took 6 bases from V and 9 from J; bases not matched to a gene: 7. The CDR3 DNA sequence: TGTGCCAGCAGTTACCAGGGGGCGCCTGAGCAGTTCTTC. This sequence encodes CASSYQGAPEQFF.

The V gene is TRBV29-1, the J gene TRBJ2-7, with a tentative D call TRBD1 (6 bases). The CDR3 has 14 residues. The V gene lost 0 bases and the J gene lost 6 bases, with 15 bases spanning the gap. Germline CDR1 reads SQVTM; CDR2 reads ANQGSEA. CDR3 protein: CSVEDPTGPGEQYF. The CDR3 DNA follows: TGCAGCGTTGAAGACCCGACAGGACCGGGCGAGCAGTACTTC.

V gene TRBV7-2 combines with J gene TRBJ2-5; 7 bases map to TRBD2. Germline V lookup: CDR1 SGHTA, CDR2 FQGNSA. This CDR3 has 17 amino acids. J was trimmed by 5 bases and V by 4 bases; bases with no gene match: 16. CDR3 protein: CASSSGLRRGSWETQYF. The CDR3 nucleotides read TGTGCCAGCAGCTCAGGCCTTAGGCGGGGGTCCTGGGAGACCCAGTACTTC.

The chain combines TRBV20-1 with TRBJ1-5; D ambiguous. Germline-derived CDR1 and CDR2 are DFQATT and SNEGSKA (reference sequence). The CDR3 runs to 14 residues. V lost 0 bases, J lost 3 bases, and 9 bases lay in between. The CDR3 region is CSARENGYNQPQHF. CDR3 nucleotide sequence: TGCAGTGCTAGAGAAAACGGCTACAATCAGCCCCAGCATTTT.

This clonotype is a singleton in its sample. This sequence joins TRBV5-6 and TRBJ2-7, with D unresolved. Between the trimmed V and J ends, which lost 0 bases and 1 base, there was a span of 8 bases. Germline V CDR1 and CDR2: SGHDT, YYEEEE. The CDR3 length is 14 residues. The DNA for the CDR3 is TGTGCCAGCAGCTTGGTCGCAGGATCCTACGAGCAGTACTTC. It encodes CASSLVAGSYEQYF.

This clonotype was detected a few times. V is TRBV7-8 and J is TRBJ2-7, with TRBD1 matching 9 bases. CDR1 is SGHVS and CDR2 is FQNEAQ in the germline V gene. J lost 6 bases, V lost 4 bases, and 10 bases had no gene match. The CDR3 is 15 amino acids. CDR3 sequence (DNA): TGTGCCAGCAGCTCCGGTCGGGACAGGGATTTCGAGCAGTACTTC. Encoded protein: CASSSGRDRDFEQYF. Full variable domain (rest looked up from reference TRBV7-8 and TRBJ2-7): GAGVSQSPRYKVAKRGQDVALRCDPISGHVSLFWYQQALGQGPEFLTYFQNEAQLDKSGLPSDRFFAERPEGSVSTLKIQRTQQEDSAVYLCASSSGRDRDFEQYFGPGTRLTVT.

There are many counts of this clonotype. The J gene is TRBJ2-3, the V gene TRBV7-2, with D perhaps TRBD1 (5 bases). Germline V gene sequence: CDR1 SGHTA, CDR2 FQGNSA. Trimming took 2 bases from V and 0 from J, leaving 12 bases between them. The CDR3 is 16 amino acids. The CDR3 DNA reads TGTGCCAGCAGCTTATTTGCCAGGGCTAGCACAGATACGCAGTATTTT. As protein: CASSLFARASTDTQYF. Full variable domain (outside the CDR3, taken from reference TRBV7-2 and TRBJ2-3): GAGVSQSPSNKVTEKGKDVELRCDPISGHTALYWYRQSLGQGLEFLIYFQGNSAPDKSGLPSDRFSAERTGGSVSTLTIQRTQQEDSAVYLCASSLFARASTDTQYFGPGTRLTVL.

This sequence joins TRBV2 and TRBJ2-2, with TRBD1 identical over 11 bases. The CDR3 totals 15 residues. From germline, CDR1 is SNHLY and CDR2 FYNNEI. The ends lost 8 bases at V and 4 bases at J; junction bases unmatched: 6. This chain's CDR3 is CASRGTGGSTGELFF. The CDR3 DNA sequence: TGTGCCAGCCGCGGGACAGGGGGAAGCACCGGGGAGCTGTTTTTT. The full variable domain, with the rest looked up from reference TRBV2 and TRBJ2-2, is EPEVTQTPSHQVTQMGQEVILRCVPISNHLYFYWYRQILGQKVEFLVSFYNNEISEKSEIFDDQFSVERPDGSNFTLKIRSTKLEDSAMYFCASRGTGGSTGELFFGEGSRLTVL.

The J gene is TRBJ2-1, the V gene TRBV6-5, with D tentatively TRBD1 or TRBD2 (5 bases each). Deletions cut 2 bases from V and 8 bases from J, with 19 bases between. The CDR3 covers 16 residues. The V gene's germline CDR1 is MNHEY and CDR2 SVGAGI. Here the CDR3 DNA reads TGTGCCAGCAGTTACGGGGACCAGGGTATCCTCTATGAGCAGTTCTTC. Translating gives CASSYGDQGILYEQFF.

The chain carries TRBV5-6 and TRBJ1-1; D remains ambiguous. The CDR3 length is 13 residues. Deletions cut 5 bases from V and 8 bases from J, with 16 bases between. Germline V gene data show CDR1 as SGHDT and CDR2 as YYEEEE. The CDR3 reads CASSFTPPNEAFF. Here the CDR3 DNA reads TGTGCCAGCAGTTTCACACCTCCCAACGAAGCTTTCTTT.

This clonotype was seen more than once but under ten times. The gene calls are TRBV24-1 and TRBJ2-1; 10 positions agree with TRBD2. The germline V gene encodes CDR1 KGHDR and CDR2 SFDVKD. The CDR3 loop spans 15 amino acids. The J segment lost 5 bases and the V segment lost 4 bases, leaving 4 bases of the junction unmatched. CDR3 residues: CATSDRTSGDNEQFF. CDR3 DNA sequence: TGTGCCACCAGTGACAGAACTAGCGGGGACAATGAGCAGTTCTTC.

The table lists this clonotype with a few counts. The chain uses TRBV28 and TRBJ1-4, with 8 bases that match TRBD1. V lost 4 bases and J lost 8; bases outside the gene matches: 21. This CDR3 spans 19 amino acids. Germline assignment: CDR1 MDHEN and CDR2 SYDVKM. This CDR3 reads CASSSPYRQGRNQGEKLFF. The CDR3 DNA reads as TGTGCCAGCAGTTCACCATACCGACAGGGGCGAAACCAAGGGGAAAAACTGTTTTTT.

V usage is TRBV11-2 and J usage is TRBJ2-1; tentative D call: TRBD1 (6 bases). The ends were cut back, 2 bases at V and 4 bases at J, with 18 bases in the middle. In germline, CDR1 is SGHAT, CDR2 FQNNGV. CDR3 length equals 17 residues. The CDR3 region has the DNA TGTGCCAGCAGCTTATCCCCGGGACACTTGGCTTACAATGAGCAGTTCTTC. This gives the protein CASSLSPGHLAYNEQFF. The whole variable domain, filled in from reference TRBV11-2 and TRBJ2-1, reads EAGVAQSPRYKIIEKRQSVAFWCNPISGHATLYWYQQILGQGPKLLIQFQNNGVVDDSQLPKDRFSAERLKGVDSTLKIQPAKLEDSAVYLCASSLSPGHLAYNEQFFGPGTRLTVL.

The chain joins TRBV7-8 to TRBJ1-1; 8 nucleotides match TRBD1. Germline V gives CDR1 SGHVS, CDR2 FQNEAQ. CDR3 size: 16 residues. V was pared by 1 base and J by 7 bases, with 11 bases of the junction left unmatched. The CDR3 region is CASSLVLDRDAIEAFF. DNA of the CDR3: TGTGCCAGCAGCTTAGTTTTGGACAGGGACGCTATTGAAGCTTTCTTT.

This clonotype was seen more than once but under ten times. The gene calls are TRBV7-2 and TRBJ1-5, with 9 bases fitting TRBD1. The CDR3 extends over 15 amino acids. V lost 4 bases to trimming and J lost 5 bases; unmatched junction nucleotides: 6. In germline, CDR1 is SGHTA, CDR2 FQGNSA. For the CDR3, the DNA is TGTGCCAGCAGCTACCGGGACAGGGCCGATCAGCCCCAGCATTTT. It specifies CASSYRDRADQPQHF.

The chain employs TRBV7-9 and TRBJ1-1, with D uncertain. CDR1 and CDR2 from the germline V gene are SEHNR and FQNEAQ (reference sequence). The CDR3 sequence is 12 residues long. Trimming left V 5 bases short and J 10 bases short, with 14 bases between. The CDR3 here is CASSLDRRGAFF. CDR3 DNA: TGTGCCAGCAGCCTAGACCGACGCGGAGCTTTCTTT.

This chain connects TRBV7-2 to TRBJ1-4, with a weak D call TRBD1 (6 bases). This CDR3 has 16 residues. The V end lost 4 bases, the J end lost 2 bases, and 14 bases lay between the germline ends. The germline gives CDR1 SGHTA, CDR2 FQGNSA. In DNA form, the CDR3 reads TGTGCCAGCAGCTCCAGAGCGGGGGCTACTAATGAAAAACTGTTTTTT. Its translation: CASSSRAGATNEKLFF.

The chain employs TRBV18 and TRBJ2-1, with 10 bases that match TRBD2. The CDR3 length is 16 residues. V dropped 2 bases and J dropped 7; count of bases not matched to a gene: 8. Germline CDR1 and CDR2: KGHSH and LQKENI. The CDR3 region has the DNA TGTGCCAGCTCACCAAAACAGCGGGGGGGCTCAAATGAGCAGTTCTTC. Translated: CASSPKQRGGSNEQFF. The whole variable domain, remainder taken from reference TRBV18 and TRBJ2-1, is NAGVMQNPRHLVRRRGQEARLRCSPMKGHSHVYWYRQLPEEGLKFMVYLQKENIIDESGMPKERFSAEFPKEGPSILRIQQVVRGDSAAYFCASSPKQRGGSNEQFFGPGTRLTVL.

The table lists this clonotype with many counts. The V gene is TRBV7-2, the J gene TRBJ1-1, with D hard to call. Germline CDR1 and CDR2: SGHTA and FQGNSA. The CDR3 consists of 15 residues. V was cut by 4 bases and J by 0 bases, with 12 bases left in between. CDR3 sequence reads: CASSSYSGVNTEAFF. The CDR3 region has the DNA TGTGCCAGCAGCTCCTACAGTGGGGTGAACACTGAAGCTTTCTTT.